Listed below are T cell receptor beta chains from one sample, sequenced in a study of T cells in Graves' hyperthyroidism and ophthalmopathy. TCRdb analysed the multiplex PCR reads with MiXCR anew, one entry per CDR3 protein. The sample has hundreds of thousands of distinct CDR3 sequences; 16% are singletons. The sample was blood. These receptors came from a woman aged 18 to 35 with Graves' hyperthyroidism. Both conserved end residues are part of each CDR3. D genes are given only for firm matches. Size values are once, few and many counts, or a class for expanded clones, and some rows have none.

TRBD2,TRBJ2-2,TRBV3-1,-,TGTGCCAGCAGCCAACCGGGAGGGCCCTTCTCCGGGGAGCTGTTTTTT,CASSQPGGPFSGELFF
TRBD1,TRBJ1-2,TRBV15,few,TGTGCCACCAGCAGGAGGGACAGGGGTGACTATGGCTACACCTTC,CATSRRDRGDYGYTF
TRBD1,TRBJ1-6,TRBV4-1,-,TGCGCCAGCAGCCGACCGACAGGGTTGAGTTCACCCCTCCACTTT,CASSRPTGLSSPLHF
TRBD2,TRBJ2-3,TRBV20-1,-,TGCAGTGCTAGAGATCCCTTTAGCGGGGGGGGGGCAGATACGCAGTATTTT,CSARDPFSGGGADTQYF
-,TRBJ1-3,TRBV9,-,TGTGCCAGCAGCGTTTCTCCCGCTGGAAACACCATATATTTT,CASSVSPAGNTIYF
TRBD1,TRBJ2-6,TRBV24-1,-,TGTGCCACCAGTGATTTCAGGACAGGGGAGGCCTCTGGGGCCAACGTCCTGACTTTC,CATSDFRTGEASGANVLTF
TRBD2,TRBJ2-5,TRBV24-1,many,TGTGCCACCAGTGACACTGGGACTAGCGGGAGGGGTATCCAAGAGACCCAGTACTTC,CATSDTGTSGRGIQETQYF
-,TRBJ1-5,TRBV30,-,TGTGCCTGGAGGGGGGATAGCAATCAGCCCCAGCATTTT,CAWRGDSNQPQHF
-,TRBJ2-6,TRBV28,few,TGTGCCAGCAGTTTGATCGGGACAAGTGGGGCCAACGTCCTGACTTTC,CASSLIGTSGANVLTF
-,TRBJ2-7,TRBV20-1,many,TGCAGTGCTAGCTCCGCGACACTGATCTCCTACGAGCAGTACTTC,CSASSATLISYEQYF
-,TRBJ2-7,TRBV11-1,many,TGTGCCAGCAAGTCCGAGCCAGGGGCCTACGAGCAGTACTTC,CASKSEPGAYEQYF
-,TRBJ1-1,TRBV4-1,many,TGCGCCAGCAGCCAAGAGGGTCCCTTGAGAGGTGAAGCTTTCTTT,CASSQEGPLRGEAFF
-,TRBJ2-3,TRBV24-1,-,TGTGCCACCAGTGCCGATACAGATACGCAGTATTTT,CATSADTDTQYF
-,TRBJ2-5,TRBV12-3/TRBV12-4,many,TGTGCCAGCACTCACAAATATTCTCAAGAGACCCAGTACTTC,CASTHKYSQETQYF
-,TRBJ2-2,TRBV6-5,many,TGTGCCAGCAGTTACGGGGGCCGGGTGTTGCGGGGCACCGGGGAGCTGTTTTTT,CASSYGGRVLRGTGELFF
TRBD1,TRBJ1-3,TRBV10-3,-,TGTGCCATTTGGGGACAGGGCAGAAACACCATATATTTT,CAIWGQGRNTIYF
-,TRBJ1-5,TRBV11-2,many,TGTGCCAGCAGCTTAGACGGGACACCTAATCAGCCCCAGCATTTT,CASSLDGTPNQPQHF
TRBD1,TRBJ1-6,TRBV6-1,-,TGTGCCAGCGGGAAGGGGGCGGTCTATAATTCACCCCTCCACTTT,CASGKGAVYNSPLHF
TRBD1,TRBJ1-1,TRBV12-3/TRBV12-4,many,TGTGCCAGCAGTTTGGGGACAGGGGGCGTGACTGAAGCTTTCTTT,CASSLGTGGVTEAFF
-,TRBJ1-2,TRBV19,-,TGTGCCAGTAATGATCTCAAATCCTATGGCTACACCTTC,CASNDLKSYGYTF
-,TRBJ2-1,TRBV24-1,few,TGTGCCACCAGTGAACAGGAAGTTTCCTACAATGAGCAGTTCTTC,CATSEQEVSYNEQFF
TRBD1,TRBJ1-1,TRBV18,many,TGTGCCAGCAGCCCCACAGGGGGTGGCACTGAAGCTTTCTTT,CASSPTGGGTEAFF
-,TRBJ1-3,TRBV7-2,-,TGTGCCAGCAGGGAGGCAGGCTCTGGAAACACCATATATTTT,CASREAGSGNTIYF
TRBD1,TRBJ1-2,TRBV12-3/TRBV12-4,many,TGTGCCAGCAGTTTCACAGGGGGTATCTATGGCTACACCTTC,CASSFTGGIYGYTF
-,TRBJ2-1,TRBV20-1,many,TGCAGTGCTCTGGACAGCCAGCCTTCCTACAATGAGCAGTTCTTC,CSALDSQPSYNEQFF
-,TRBJ1-3,TRBV3-1,few,TGTGCCAGCAGCCAAGGGAGTATCGGCAACACCACATATTTT,CASSQGSIGNTTYF
TRBD1,TRBJ2-2,TRBV6-2/TRBV6-3,many,TGTGCCACTGTTCGGACAGGGATAACCGGGGAGCTGTTTTTT,CATVRTGITGELFF
-,TRBJ1-3,TRBV7-8,-,TGTGCCAGCAGCTCCGCGGGGGGCCCGGGGGGAAACACCATATATTTT,CASSSAGGPGGNTIYF
-,TRBJ1-6,TRBV27,-,TGTGCCAGCAGTCGGGACTTCAGCTCCTATAATTCACCCCTCCACTTT,CASSRDFSSYNSPLHF
TRBD2,TRBJ2-3,TRBV2,-,TGTGCCAGCAGTGAGGCTAGCGGGAGGGCCGCAGATACGCAGTATTTT,CASSEASGRAADTQYF
-,TRBJ2-7,TRBV25-1,-,TGTGCCAGCAGTGAATCCGAGGGTTCAACCTACGAGCAGTACTTC,CASSESEGSTYEQYF
TRBD1,TRBJ2-2,TRBV7-8,-,TGTGCCAGCAGCAGAGCCGGGACAGGAGTCGGGGAGCTGTTTTTT,CASSRAGTGVGELFF
-,TRBJ1-2,TRBV20-1,many,TGCAGTGCTAGAGACAGAGGAGGGGGCTATGGCTACACCTTC,CSARDRGGGYGYTF
TRBD2,TRBJ2-7,TRBV28,many,TGTGCCAGCAGTTTGGGTTTTGGCGGGAGTGGGGTCGAGCAGTACTTC,CASSLGFGGSGVEQYF
-,TRBJ1-2,TRBV11-1,-,TGTGCCAGCAGCCGGACGGCGCCCAACTATGGCTACACCTTC,CASSRTAPNYGYTF
-,TRBJ1-3,TRBV6-5,-,TGTGCCAGCAGTTACTCGAGGGATTCCGGAAACACCATATGTTTT,CASSYSRDSGNTICF
TRBD1,TRBJ2-1,TRBV12-3/TRBV12-4,many,TGTGCCAGCAGTCAGCTGACAGGGAGCAATGAGCAGTTCTTC,CASSQLTGSNEQFF
-,TRBJ1-2,TRBV11-2,many,TGTGCCAGCAGCTTGGGGACATTCTATGGCTACACCTTC,CASSLGTFYGYTF
-,TRBJ2-1,TRBV6-6,-,TGTGCCAGCAGTTACTCAGCGAATGAGCAGTTCTTC,CASSYSANEQFF
TRBD2,TRBJ2-5,TRBV9,-,TGTGCCAGCAGCGCAGGGACTAGCGGGAGGCCCCTGGTGGAGACCCAGTACTTC,CASSAGTSGRPLVETQYF